The next 17 T cell receptor beta chains were all read from a single sample in a study of T-cell reconstitution after alpha-beta-depleted transplantation in children. TCRbeta library preparation incorporated unique molecular identifiers. TCRdb ran MiXCR on the PCR reads and lists one entry per CDR3 protein. This sample has over 400,000 distinct CDR3 sequences, with around two fifths found just once. The sequences come from PBMCs, collected before TCRalphabeta/CD19-depleted stem cell transplant. These receptors all come from a girl aged 2 to 9 with aplastic anemia, due to receive a stem cell transplant.

The chain has TRBV20-1 and TRBJ2-1; no reliable D call. Per germline, CDR1 DFQATT and CDR2 SNEGSKA (reference sequence). V lost 0 bases and J lost 10, with 19 bases in between. The CDR3 runs 15 residues. The CDR3 spells CSARDLVGLVKEQFF. CDR3 nucleotide sequence: TGCAGTGCTAGAGATCTAGTGGGCCTTGTCAAGGAGCAGTTCTTC.

The CDR3 bases are TGCAGTGCTAGAGCTCAGGGGGCGAGCAATCAGCCCCAGCATTTT. Protein sequence: CSARAQGASNQPQHF. The chain employs TRBV20-1 and TRBJ1-5; TRBD1 aligns across 8 bases. V was pared by 1 base and J by 1 base, with 3 bases of the junction left unmatched. The CDR3 has 15 amino acids. CDR1 is DFQATT, CDR2 SNEGSKA, per germline (reference sequence).

This clonotype was seen once. This sequence joins TRBV7-9 and TRBJ2-3; D is perhaps TRBD2 (6 bases). The germline V gene encodes CDR1 SEHNR and CDR2 FQNEAQ (reference sequence). Trimming left V 1 base short and J 4 bases short, with 12 bases between. This CDR3 has 15 amino acids. The CDR3 protein is CASSLGFSGADTQYF. As DNA, the CDR3 is TGTGCCAGCAGCTTAGGATTCTCGGGGGCAGATACGCAGTATTTT.

This clonotype has a handful of counts. The V call is TRBV7-2, the J call TRBJ2-1; D gene unclear. From germline, CDR1 is SGHTA and CDR2 FQGNSA. The CDR3 runs 14 residues. The V and J ends lost 0 bases and 7 bases respectively, with 10 bases between them. The CDR3 coding sequence is TGTGCCAGCAGCTTAGCCCGGAGTAGGAATGAGCAGTTCTTC. Encoded protein: CASSLARSRNEQFF.

This clonotype has at least ten counts. The rearrangement links TRBV5-1 to TRBJ2-3, with TRBD1 as a possible D gene (6 bases). Germline CDR1 and CDR2: SGHRS and YFSETQ. With 0 bases removed from V and 13 bases from J, the gap between germline ends came to 15 bases. This CDR3 contains 13 residues. The CDR3, as DNA: TGCGCCAGCAGCTTGGAAACAGGGCCCCCTGAGTATTTT. This gives the protein CASSLETGPPEYF.

V and J are TRBV7-6 and TRBJ2-3, with 9 nucleotides matching TRBD2. CDR1 is SGHVS and CDR2 is FNYEAQ in the germline V gene. The CDR3 extends over 16 amino acids. V was pared by 2 bases and J by 6 bases, with 9 bases of the junction left unmatched. Written as DNA, the CDR3 is TGTGCCAGCAGCTTAAGGGGCGGGAGGGCCAAGGATACGCAGTATTTT. Its protein is CASSLRGGRAKDTQYF.

The V and J genes are TRBV12-3 or TRBV12-4 and TRBJ2-1, with 7 bases lining up with TRBD1. The CDR3 loop spans 16 amino acids. Losses at the gene ends were 5 bases for V and 1 base for J; bases not matched to a gene: 8. CDR3 sequence: CASSGPGQPSYNEQFF. CDR3 in DNA: TGTGCCAGCAGTGGGCCGGGACAGCCTTCCTACAATGAGCAGTTCTTC.

The sample holds many counts of this clonotype. This chain links TRBV5-1 with TRBJ2-1, with 8 bases aligning to TRBD1. The CDR3 is 14 residues long. The V segment lost 4 bases and the J segment 2 bases; nucleotides outside the gene matches: 2. Per the germline V gene, CDR1 is SGHRS and CDR2 is YFSETQ. Here the CDR3 DNA reads TGCGCCAGCAGCCCGACAGGGGCCTACAATGAGCAGTTCTTC. It yields the protein CASSPTGAYNEQFF.

In this sample, this clonotype turned up many times. The chain joins TRBV7-2 to TRBJ1-5; 7 bases align to TRBD1. Trimming cost V 3 bases and J 6 bases; bases outside gene matches: 8. Germline CDR1 is SGHTA and CDR2 is FQGNSA. This CDR3 is 15 amino acids long. CDR3 amino acids: CASSLDTGDGQPQHF. In nucleotides, the CDR3 is TGTGCCAGCAGCTTGGATACAGGGGACGGTCAGCCCCAGCATTTT.

The rearrangement joins TRBV10-3 to TRBJ1-1; TRBD1 might be the D (5 bases). V gave up 0 bases and J gave up 4 bases, with 15 bases separating them. The CDR3 runs to 16 residues. The germline CDR1 and CDR2 sequences are ENHRY and SYGVKD. CDR3 amino acids: CAISESGGRAGTEAFF. The CDR3 coding sequence is TGTGCCATCAGTGAGTCGGGCGGCAGGGCGGGCACTGAAGCTTTCTTT.

The sample holds a few counts of this clonotype. DNA of the CDR3: TGTGCCAGCAGTCGAGCGGGAGGGCCGAGTAACGAGCAGTTCTTC. This gives the protein CASSRAGGPSNEQFF. V is TRBV12-3 or TRBV12-4 and J is TRBJ2-1; 10 nucleotides agree with TRBD2. The trim removed 5 bases at V and 10 bases at J, leaving 11 bases unmatched. This CDR3 is 15 amino acids long.

This clonotype has more than one count but fewer than ten. The chain recombines TRBV28 with TRBJ1-1, with TRBD1 as a possible D gene (5 bases). The CDR3 sequence is 13 residues long. V shed 7 bases and J shed 3 bases, with 12 bases lying between them. Germline CDR1 reads MDHEN; CDR2 reads SYDVKM. The CDR3 loop reads CASTQGSDTEAFF. DNA of the CDR3: TGTGCCAGCACCCAGGGATCCGACACTGAAGCTTTCTTT. Full variable domain (missing parts from reference TRBV28 and TRBJ1-1): DVKVTQSSRYLVKRTGEKVFLECVQDMDHENMFWYRQDPGLGLRLIYFSYDVKMKEKGDIPEGYSVSREKKERFSLILESASTNQTSMYLCASTQGSDTEAFFGQGTRLTVV.

The table lists this clonotype with a few counts. The chain combines TRBV6-1 with TRBJ2-7; D may be TRBD1 (6 bases). The germline CDR1 and CDR2 sequences are MNHNS and SASEGT. V lost 4 bases and J 1 base, leaving 14 bases between the germline ends. This CDR3 spans 15 amino acids. The CDR3 here is CASSVGQTRSYEQYF. CDR3 coding DNA: TGTGCCAGCAGTGTAGGACAGACTCGGTCCTACGAGCAGTACTTC.

The chain combines TRBV5-5 with TRBJ2-5; D gene ambiguous. The CDR3 extends over 12 amino acids. Deletions cut 3 bases from V and 2 bases from J, with 5 bases between. Germline V gene sequence: CDR1 SGHKS, CDR2 YYEKEE (reference sequence). CDR3 in amino acids: CASSWVQETQYF. In nucleotides, the CDR3 is TGTGCCAGCAGCTGGGTGCAAGAGACCCAGTACTTC. The entire variable domain, with the rest obtained from reference TRBV5-5 and TRBJ2-5, is as follows: DAGVTQSPTHLIKTRGQQVTLRCSPISGHKSVSWYQQVLGQGPQFIFQYYEKEERGRGNFPDRFSARQFPNYSSELNVNALLLGDSALYLCASSWVQETQYFGPGTRLLVL.

The genes are TRBV29-1 and TRBJ2-7; 10 bases map to TRBD2. There are 13 residues in the CDR3. CDR1 SQVTM and CDR2 ANQGSEA come from the germline V gene. The V gene end was trimmed by 5 bases and the J gene end by 3 bases; junction bases not matched to a gene: 4. CDR3 sequence (DNA): TGCAGCGTTAGGCTAGCGGGAGTCTACGAGCAGTACTTC. It translates to CSVRLAGVYEQYF.

CDR3 coding DNA: TGCAGTGCAGAAAGGAAATGGGGTGAAAAACTGTTTTTT. It encodes CSAERKWGEKLFF. The rearrangement joins TRBV20-1 to TRBJ1-4; D remains ambiguous. Per the germline V gene, CDR1 is DFQATT and CDR2 is SNEGSKA (reference sequence). The V end was cut by 6 bases, the J end by 7 bases, with 15 bases between. This CDR3 is 13 amino acids long.

The table lists this clonotype with a few counts. The J gene is TRBJ2-1, the V gene TRBV5-1, with D unresolved. CDR3 length: 14 residues. V lost 3 bases and J 2 bases, leaving 9 bases between the germline ends. From germline, CDR1 is SGHRS and CDR2 YFSETQ. The CDR3 reads CASSWSATYNEQFF. In DNA, the CDR3 is TGCGCCAGCAGCTGGAGCGCGACCTACAATGAGCAGTTCTTC.